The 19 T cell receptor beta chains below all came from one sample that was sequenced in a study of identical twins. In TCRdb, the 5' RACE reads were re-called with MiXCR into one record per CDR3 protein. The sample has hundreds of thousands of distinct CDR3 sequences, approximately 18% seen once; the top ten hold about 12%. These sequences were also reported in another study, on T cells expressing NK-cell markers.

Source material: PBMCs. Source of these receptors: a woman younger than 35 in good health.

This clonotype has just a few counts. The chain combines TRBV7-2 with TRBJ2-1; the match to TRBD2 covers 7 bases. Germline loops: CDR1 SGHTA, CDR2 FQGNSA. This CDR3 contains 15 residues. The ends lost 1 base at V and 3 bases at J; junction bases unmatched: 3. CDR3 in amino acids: CASSLVVAGYNEQFF. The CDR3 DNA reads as TGTGCCAGCAGCTTAGTAGTAGCGGGCTACAATGAGCAGTTCTTC. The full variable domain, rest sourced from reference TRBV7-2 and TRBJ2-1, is GAGVSQSPSNKVTEKGKDVELRCDPISGHTALYWYRQSLGQGLEFLIYFQGNSAPDKSGLPSDRFSAERTGGSVSTLTIQRTQQEDSAVYLCASSLVVAGYNEQFFGPGTRLTVL.

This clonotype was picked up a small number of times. For the CDR3, the DNA is TGTGCCAACCGTTTTAGCGGGGGACGGAATGAGCAGTTCTTC. Translation: CANRFSGGRNEQFF. The J gene is TRBJ2-1, the V gene TRBV6-5; TRBD2 matches at 9 bases. J gave up 7 bases and V 10 bases, and 11 bases lay outside the gene matches. Germline V gives CDR1 MNHEY, CDR2 SVGAGI. The CDR3 covers 14 residues.

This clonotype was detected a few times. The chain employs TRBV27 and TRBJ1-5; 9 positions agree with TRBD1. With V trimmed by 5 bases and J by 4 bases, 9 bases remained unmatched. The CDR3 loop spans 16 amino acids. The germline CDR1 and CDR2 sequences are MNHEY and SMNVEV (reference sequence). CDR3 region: CASSPPGQGFNQPQHF. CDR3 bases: TGTGCCAGCAGTCCGCCGGGACAGGGTTTTAATCAGCCCCAGCATTTT.

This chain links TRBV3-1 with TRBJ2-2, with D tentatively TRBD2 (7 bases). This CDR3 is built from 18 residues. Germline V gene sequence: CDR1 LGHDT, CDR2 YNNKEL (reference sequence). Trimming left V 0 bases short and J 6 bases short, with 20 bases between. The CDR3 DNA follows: TGTGCCAGCAGCCAAGATTTGCGGGGGCCCACCTGGGCCGGGGAGCTGTTTTTT. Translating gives CASSQDLRGPTWAGELFF.

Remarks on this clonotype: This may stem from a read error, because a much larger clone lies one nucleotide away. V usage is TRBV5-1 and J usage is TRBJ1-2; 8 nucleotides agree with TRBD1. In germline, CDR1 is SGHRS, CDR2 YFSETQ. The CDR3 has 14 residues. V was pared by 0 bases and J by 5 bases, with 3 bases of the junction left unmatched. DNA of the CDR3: TGCGCCAGCAGCTTGGGGACAGGGCGATATGGCTACACCTTC. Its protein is CASSLGTGRYGYTF.

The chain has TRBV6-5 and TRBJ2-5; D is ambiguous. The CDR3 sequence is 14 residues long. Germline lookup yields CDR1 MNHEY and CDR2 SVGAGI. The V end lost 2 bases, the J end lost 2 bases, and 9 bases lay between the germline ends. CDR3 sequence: CASSYPSRQETQYF. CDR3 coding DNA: TGTGCCAGCAGTTACCCCAGCCGACAAGAGACCCAGTACTTC.

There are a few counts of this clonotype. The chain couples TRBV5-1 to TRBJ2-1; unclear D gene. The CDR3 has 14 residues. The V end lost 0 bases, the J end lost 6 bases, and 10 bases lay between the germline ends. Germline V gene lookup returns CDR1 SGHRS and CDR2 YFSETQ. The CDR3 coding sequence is TGCGCCAGCAGCTTGGATAACAGCGCCAATGAGCAGTTCTTC. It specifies CASSLDNSANEQFF.

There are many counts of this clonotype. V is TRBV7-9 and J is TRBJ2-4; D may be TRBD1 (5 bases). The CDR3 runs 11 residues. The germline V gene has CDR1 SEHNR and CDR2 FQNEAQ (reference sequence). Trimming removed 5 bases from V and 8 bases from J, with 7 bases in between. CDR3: CASSQGDIQYF. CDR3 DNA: TGTGCCAGCAGCCAAGGGGACATTCAGTACTTC.

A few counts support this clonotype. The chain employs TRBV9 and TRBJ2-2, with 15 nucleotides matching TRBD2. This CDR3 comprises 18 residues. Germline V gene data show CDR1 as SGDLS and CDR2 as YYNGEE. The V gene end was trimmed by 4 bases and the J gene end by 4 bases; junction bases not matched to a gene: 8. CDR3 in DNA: TGTGCCAGCAGCCTCCGGACTAGCGGGAGGGGTAGCACCGGGGAGCTGTTTTTT. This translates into CASSLRTSGRGSTGELFF.

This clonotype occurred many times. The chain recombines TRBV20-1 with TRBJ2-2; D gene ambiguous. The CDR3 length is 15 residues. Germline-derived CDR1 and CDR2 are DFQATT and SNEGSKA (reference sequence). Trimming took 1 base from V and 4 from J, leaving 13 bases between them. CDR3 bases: TGCAGTGCTAGAGGGTCCAGTTGGGCCACCGGGGAGCTGTTTTTT. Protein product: CSARGSSWATGELFF.

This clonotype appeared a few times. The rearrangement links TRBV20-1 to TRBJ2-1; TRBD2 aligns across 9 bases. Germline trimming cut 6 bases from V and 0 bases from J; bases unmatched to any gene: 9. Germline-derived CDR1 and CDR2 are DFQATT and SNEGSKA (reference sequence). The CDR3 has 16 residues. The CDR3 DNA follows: TGCAGTGCCCCTCCCCTTAGCGGGGGCTCCTACAATGAGCAGTTCTTC. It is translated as CSAPPLSGGSYNEQFF.

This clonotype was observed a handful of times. The CDR3 sequence: CASSYGTEYEQYF. The CDR3 nucleotides read TGTGCCAGCAGTTACGGGACAGAGTACGAGCAGTACTTC. The gene calls are TRBV6-2 or TRBV6-3 and TRBJ2-7, with 7 positions matching TRBD1. After removal of 2 bases from V and 4 bases from J, the junction contained 2 bases not matched to a gene. This CDR3 is 13 amino acids long. Germline V lookup: CDR1 MNHEY, CDR2 SVGEGT.

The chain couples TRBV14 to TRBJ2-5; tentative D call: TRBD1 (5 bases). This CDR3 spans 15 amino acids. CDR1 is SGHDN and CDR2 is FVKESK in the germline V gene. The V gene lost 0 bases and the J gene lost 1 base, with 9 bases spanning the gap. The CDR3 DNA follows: TGTGCCAGCAGCCAAGAGGCAGGGCTCCAAGAGACCCAGTACTTC. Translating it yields CASSQEAGLQETQYF.

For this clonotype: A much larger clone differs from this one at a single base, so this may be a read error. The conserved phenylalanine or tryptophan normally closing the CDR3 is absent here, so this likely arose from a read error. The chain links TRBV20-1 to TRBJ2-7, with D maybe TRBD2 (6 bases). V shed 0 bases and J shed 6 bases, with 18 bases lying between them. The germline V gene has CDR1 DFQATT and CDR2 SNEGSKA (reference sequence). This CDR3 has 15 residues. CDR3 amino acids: CSAREWRDFRGEQYL. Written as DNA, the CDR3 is TGCAGTGCTAGAGAATGGAGGGATTTTCGTGGCGAGCAGTACCTC.

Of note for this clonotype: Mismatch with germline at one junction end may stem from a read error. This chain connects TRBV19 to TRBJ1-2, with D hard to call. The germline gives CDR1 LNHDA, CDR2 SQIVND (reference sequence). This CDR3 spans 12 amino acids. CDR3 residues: CASSIWRNDYTF. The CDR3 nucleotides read TGTGCCAGCAGTATTTGGAGAAATGACTACACCTTC.

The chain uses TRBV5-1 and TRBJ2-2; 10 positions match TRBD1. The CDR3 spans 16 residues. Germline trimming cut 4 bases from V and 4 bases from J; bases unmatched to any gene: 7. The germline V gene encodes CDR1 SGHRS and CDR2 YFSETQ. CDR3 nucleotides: TGCGCCAGCAGCCCGACAGGGGGCTCGGGCACCGGGGAGCTGTTTTTT. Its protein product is CASSPTGGSGTGELFF.

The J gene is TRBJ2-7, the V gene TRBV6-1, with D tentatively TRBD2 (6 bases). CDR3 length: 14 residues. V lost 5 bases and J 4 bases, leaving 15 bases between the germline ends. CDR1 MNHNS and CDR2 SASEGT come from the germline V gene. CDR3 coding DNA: TGTGCCAGCAGTAGAGGCGGCGGGGTTTACGAGCAGTACTTC. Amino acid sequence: CASSRGGGVYEQYF.

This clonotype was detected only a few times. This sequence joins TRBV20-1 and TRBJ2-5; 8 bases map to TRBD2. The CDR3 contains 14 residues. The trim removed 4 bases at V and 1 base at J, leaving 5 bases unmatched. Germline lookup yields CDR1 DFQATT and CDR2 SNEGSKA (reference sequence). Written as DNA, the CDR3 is TGCAGTGCTATCCCGACTAGCGTCCAAGAGACCCAGTACTTC. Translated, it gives CSAIPTSVQETQYF.

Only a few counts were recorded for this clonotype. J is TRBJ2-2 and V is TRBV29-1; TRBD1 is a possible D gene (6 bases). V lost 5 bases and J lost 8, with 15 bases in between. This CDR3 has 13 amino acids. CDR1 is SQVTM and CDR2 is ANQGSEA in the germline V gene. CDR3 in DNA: TGCAGCGTTAAACTTACAGGGTTTGGGGAGCTGTTTTTT. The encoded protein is CSVKLTGFGELFF.